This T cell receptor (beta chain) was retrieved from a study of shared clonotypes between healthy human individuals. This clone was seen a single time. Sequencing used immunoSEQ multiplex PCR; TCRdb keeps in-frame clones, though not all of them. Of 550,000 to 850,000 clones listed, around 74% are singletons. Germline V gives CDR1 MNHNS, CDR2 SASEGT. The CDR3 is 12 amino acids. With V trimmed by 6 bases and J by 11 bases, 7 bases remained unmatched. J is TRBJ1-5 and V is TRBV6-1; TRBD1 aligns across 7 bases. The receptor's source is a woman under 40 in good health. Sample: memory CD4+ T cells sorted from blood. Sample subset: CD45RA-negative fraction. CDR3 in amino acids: CASSFEQGAQHF. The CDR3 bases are TGTGCCAGCAGCTTCGAGCAGGGGGCCCAGCATTTT.